This T cell receptor beta chain was found in a study of cytomegalovirus exposure and HLA in healthy donors. Notes on the study in general: CMV serostatus was the sole immune exposure data available.

Amplification used 60 Vbeta primers and 13 Jbeta primers. Assay used: immunoSEQ multiplex PCR; TCRdb lists only in-frame clones, some missing. The table records about 100,000 clones, approximately 70% of them present only once. In this sample, this clone turned up a few times. Antigen unknown. Trimming stripped 0 bases from V and 6 bases from J, with 12 bases between. CDR1 and CDR2 (germline): LGHNA, YNFKEQ. The CDR3 has 15 residues. The source of this sequence is a man aged 40-49 years in good health and CMV-seropositive. The source material was PBMCs. This chain joins TRBV4-2 and TRBJ2-1, with D possibly being TRBD2 (5 bases). CDR3 DNA sequence: TGTGCCAGCAGCCAAGAATCAGCGGCAGCCAATGAGCAGTTCTTC. It encodes CASSQESAAANEQFF.